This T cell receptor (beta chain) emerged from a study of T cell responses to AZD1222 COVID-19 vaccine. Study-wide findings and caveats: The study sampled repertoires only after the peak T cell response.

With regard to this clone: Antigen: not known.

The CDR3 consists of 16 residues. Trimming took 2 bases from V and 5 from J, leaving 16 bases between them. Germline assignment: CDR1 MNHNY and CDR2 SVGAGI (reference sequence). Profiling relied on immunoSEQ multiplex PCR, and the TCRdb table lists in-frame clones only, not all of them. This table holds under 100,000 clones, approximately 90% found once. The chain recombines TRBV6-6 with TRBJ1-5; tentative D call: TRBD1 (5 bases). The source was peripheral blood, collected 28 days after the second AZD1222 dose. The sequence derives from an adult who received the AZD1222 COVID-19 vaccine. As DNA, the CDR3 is TGTGCCAGCAGTTACGAGAGGGTCCAGGGCCATCAGCCCCAGCATTTT. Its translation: CASSYERVQGHQPQHF.